This T cell receptor beta chain originates from a study of tumor and adjacent non-tumor tissue in lung cancer. Study-wide points: Top 100 clones took a larger repertoire share in normal lung.

CDR1 is SGHDT and CDR2 is YYEEEE in the germline V gene. Trimming cost V 5 bases and J 5 bases, with 16 bases left between them. CDR3 length: 14 amino acids. Three rounds of nested PCR, following a modified ARM-PCR protocol, produced the TCRbeta library. TCRdb fed the multiplex PCR reads into MiXCR, producing one record per CDR3 protein. The sample shows over 110,000 distinct CDR3 sequences, approximately 70% of them seen only once. This clonotype was observed once. As yet, its antigen is unknown. No cell sorting was done before RNA was extracted from the tissue. Between August and November 2014, newly diagnosed, chemotherapy-naive lung cancer patients underwent thoracic surgery in China.

V and J are TRBV5-6 and TRBJ2-5, with D unclear. Sequenced sample: lung tumor tissue. The TCR originated in a man between 60 and 75 years old with small cell lung cancer. Here the CDR3 DNA reads TGTGCCAGCAGTCATAGAATGGAGTTGGAGACCCAGTACTTC. Amino acid sequence: CASSHRMELETQYF. Based on the CDR3 plus reference TRBV5-6 and TRBJ2-5, the full variable domain is DAGVTQSPTHLIKTRGQQVTLRCSPKSGHDTVSWYQQALGQGPQFIFQYYEEEERQRGNFPDRFSGHQFPNYSSELNVNALLLGDSALYLCASSHRMELETQYFGPGTRLLVL.